These 24 T cell receptor beta chains were all obtained from the same sample, sequenced in a study of metastatic and nonmetastatic thyroid tumors. Thyroid surgery was performed in patients who had received no treatment beforehand. TCRdb re-analyzed the PCR reads using MiXCR. The repertoire consists of about 47,000 clones, with under 25% occurring once and the leading ten covering about 3.5%. Sequencing input: blood. The receptor source for this set is a male donor with papillary thyroid cancer or a benign thyroid nodule (not recorded which). Some clones in this sample may be carry-over from other donors' samples.

This clone has just a few counts. The chain combines TRBV6-1 with TRBJ2-3, with 10 positions matching TRBD2. Trimming cost V 0 bases and J 3 bases; bases outside gene matches: 0. This CDR3 comprises 15 residues. Germline V gene data show CDR1 as MNHNS and CDR2 as SASEGT. The CDR3 is CASSEAAGGTDTQYF. The CDR3 coding sequence is TGTGCCAGCAGTGAAGCAGCGGGAGGGACAGATACGCAGTATTTT.

This clone was found many times. The J gene is TRBJ2-7, the V gene TRBV20-1, with 7 nucleotides matching TRBD2. Germline loops: CDR1 DFQATT, CDR2 SNEGSKA (reference sequence). Trimming at V came to 6 bases and at J to 2 bases, leaving 1 base not matched to a gene. This CDR3 region has 11 residues. The CDR3 DNA reads as TGCAGTGCGGGAGGGACCTACGAGCAGTACTTC. Protein sequence: CSAGGTYEQYF.

Ten or more counts support this clone. This rearrangement joins TRBV5-1 to TRBJ2-1, with no clear D. Per germline, CDR1 SGHRS and CDR2 YFSETQ. The CDR3 loop spans 14 amino acids. Trimming cost V 1 base and J 6 bases, with 11 bases left between them. CDR3 amino acids: CASSLIGYANEQFF. As DNA, the CDR3 is TGCGCCAGCAGCTTGATAGGATATGCCAATGAGCAGTTCTTC. Filled out from reference TRBV5-1 and TRBJ2-1, the complete variable domain reads KAGVTQTPRYLIKTRGQQVTLSCSPISGHRSVSWYQQTPGQGLQFLFEYFSETQRNKGNFPGRFSGRQFSNSRSEMNVSTLELGDSALYLCASSLIGYANEQFFGPGTRLTVL.

This clone was picked up many times. V and J are TRBV7-8 and TRBJ1-2; D gene unclear. Trimming left V 2 bases short and J 4 bases short, with 11 bases between. Looked up from germline, CDR1 is SGHVS and CDR2 is FQNEAQ. The CDR3 loop spans 14 amino acids. CDR3 amino acids: CASSLYPSSYGYTF. In nucleotides, the CDR3 is TGTGCCAGCAGCTTATACCCGAGCAGCTATGGCTACACCTTC.

The chain recombines TRBV6-2 or TRBV6-3 with TRBJ1-6; D is ambiguous. Trimming stripped 4 bases from V and 9 bases from J, with 13 bases between. The CDR3 extends over 14 amino acids. CDR1 MNHEY and CDR2 SVGEGT come from the germline V gene. CDR3 DNA sequence: TGTGCCAGCAGTTCCCGGACCGACCTTTCACCCCTCCACTTT. Its protein is CASSSRTDLSPLHF.

In its sample, this clone was seen many times. The chain combines TRBV30 with TRBJ1-1; D may be TRBD1 (6 bases). This CDR3 has 13 residues. The V end lost 2 bases, the J end lost 3 bases, and 10 bases lay between the germline ends. Germline-derived CDR1 and CDR2 are GTSNPN and SVGIG (reference sequence). Written as DNA, the CDR3 is TGTGCCTGGAGTTCGGGGGGGCACACTGAAGCTTTCTTT. This gives the protein CAWSSGGHTEAFF.

Ten or more counts support this clone. The chain carries TRBV19 and TRBJ2-4; D ambiguous. Germline values: CDR1 LNHDA, CDR2 SQIVND (reference sequence). The CDR3 contains 15 residues. V lost 7 bases, J lost 0 bases, and 13 bases lay in between. The CDR3 nucleotides read TGTGCCAGTAACTCTGACGGTGGAGCCAAAAACATTCAGTACTTC. Its translation is CASNSDGGAKNIQYF.

This clone was seen repeatedly, ten times or more. This chain links TRBV28 with TRBJ2-2; D gene uncertain. Germline V CDR1 and CDR2: MDHEN, SYDVKM. The CDR3 is made up of 13 amino acids. The V end was cut by 6 bases, the J end by 7 bases, with 12 bases between. This CDR3 is CASRVMINGELFF. The CDR3, as DNA: TGTGCCAGCAGGGTTATGATCAACGGGGAGCTGTTTTTT.

This clone was detected ten times or more. The chain employs TRBV27 and TRBJ2-3; 7 positions match TRBD1. This CDR3 comprises 15 residues. J was trimmed by 2 bases and V by 5 bases; bases with no gene match: 7. CDR1 MNHEY and CDR2 SMNVEV come from the germline V gene (reference sequence). The CDR3 loop reads CASSTRQGLTDTQYF. In DNA, the CDR3 is TGTGCCAGCAGTACTCGACAGGGCCTCACAGATACGCAGTATTTT.

This clone was seen a few times. The V and J genes are TRBV7-2 and TRBJ1-1; 10 bases are a match to TRBD1. The J segment lost 11 bases and the V segment lost 5 bases, leaving 5 bases of the junction unmatched. The length of the CDR3 is 12 residues. The germline V gene encodes CDR1 SGHTA and CDR2 FQGNSA. The CDR3 loop reads CASSADRGQAFF. In DNA form, the CDR3 reads TGTGCCAGCAGCGCCGACAGGGGGCAGGCTTTCTTT.

By share of the sample, this clone is medium-sized. The chain combines TRBV2 with TRBJ2-7, with D unresolved. The CDR3 is 14 residues long. V lost 8 bases to trimming and J lost 1 base, with 15 bases between them. Looked up from germline, CDR1 is SNHLY and CDR2 is FYNNEI. CDR3 amino acids: CASAYTMSSYEQYF. The CDR3 DNA sequence: TGTGCCAGCGCGTACACCATGTCATCCTACGAGCAGTACTTC.

The chain employs TRBV9 and TRBJ1-2; no reliable D call. Looked up from germline, CDR1 is SGDLS and CDR2 is YYNGEE. V gave up 4 bases and J gave up 7 bases, with 14 bases separating them. The CDR3 length is 13 residues. The CDR3 DNA reads as TGTGCCAGCAGCTCCAAGTCCCCGTTTGGCTACACCTTC. As protein: CASSSKSPFGYTF.

This clone has at least ten counts. The V call is TRBV3-1, the J call TRBJ2-7; 8 bases line up with TRBD1. This CDR3 is built from 15 residues. The V and J ends lost 4 bases and 5 bases, in that order; junction bases with no gene match: 10. CDR1 is LGHDT and CDR2 is YNNKEL in the germline V gene (reference sequence). CDR3 DNA: TGTGCCAGCAGCCGCATCCGTTCGACAGGGGACGAGCAGTACTTC. It specifies CASSRIRSTGDEQYF.

The rearrangement uses TRBV7-2 and TRBJ2-7, with 14 bases aligning to TRBD2. Trimming took 5 bases from V and 5 from J; bases not matched to a gene: 5. The CDR3 loop spans 15 amino acids. Germline CDR1 is SGHTA and CDR2 is FQGNSA. CDR3 nucleotides: TGTGCCAGCAGCCCGACTAGCGGGAGGGCTGACGAGCAGTACTTC. Protein sequence: CASSPTSGRADEQYF. Drawing the rest from reference TRBV7-2 and TRBJ2-7, the complete variable domain is GAGVSQSPSNKVTEKGKDVELRCDPISGHTALYWYRQSLGQGLEFLIYFQGNSAPDKSGLPSDRFSAERTGGSVSTLTIQRTQQEDSAVYLCASSPTSGRADEQYFGPGTRLTVT.

In this sample, this clone turned up once. The chain carries TRBV11-2 and TRBJ2-1; TRBD2 matches at 8 bases. The trim removed 7 bases at V and 8 bases at J, leaving 13 bases unmatched. This CDR3 region has 15 residues. The germline V gene encodes CDR1 SGHAT and CDR2 FQNNGV. The CDR3 sequence: CASILLAGGLDEQFF. CDR3 nucleotides: TGTGCCAGCATCCTCCTCGCGGGAGGTTTGGATGAGCAGTTCTTC.

This clone appeared many times. For the CDR3, the DNA is TGTGCCAGCAGCGTCGGGACAGGCAACACTGAAGCTTTCTTT. Residues: CASSVGTGNTEAFF. The chain combines TRBV9 with TRBJ1-1; 8 positions agree with TRBD1. V trimming: 2 bases; J trimming: 2 bases; junction bases outside the gene matches: 2. Germline CDR1 reads SGDLS; CDR2 reads YYNGEE. The CDR3 sequence is 14 residues long.

This clone showed up many times. The V call is TRBV9, the J call TRBJ2-6; D is undetermined. There are 15 residues in the CDR3. Germline CDR1 and CDR2: SGDLS and YYNGEE. Trimming left V 0 bases short and J 4 bases short, with 8 bases between. The CDR3 DNA follows: TGTGCCAGCAGCGTAGGTTTAGCCGGGGCCAACGTCCTGACTTTC. It translates to CASSVGLAGANVLTF.

This clone was seen at least ten times. The chain recombines TRBV10-3 with TRBJ2-3, with TRBD2 matching 8 bases. V shed 1 base and J 5 bases; nucleotides not matched to a gene: 8. The CDR3 spans 16 residues. Germline values: CDR1 ENHRY, CDR2 SYGVKD. Here the CDR3 reads CAISEYRAGVGDTQYF. CDR3 bases: TGTGCCATCAGTGAGTACCGAGCGGGAGTGGGAGATACGCAGTATTTT.

This chain connects TRBV4-1 to TRBJ1-5; the D gene is possibly TRBD1 (6 bases). Per the germline V gene, CDR1 is MGHRA and CDR2 is YSYEKL. This CDR3 comprises 17 residues. Between the trimmed V and J ends, which lost 0 bases and 5 bases, there was a span of 17 bases. CDR3 bases: TGCGCCAGCAGCCAAGACATTCGGGGGCTTATGGATCAGCCCCAGCATTTT. Protein: CASSQDIRGLMDQPQHF.

This clone was detected a few times. V gene TRBV19 combines with J gene TRBJ2-3; D unclear. Looked up from germline, CDR1 is LNHDA and CDR2 is SQIVND (reference sequence). V lost 8 bases and J lost 2, with 11 bases in between. This CDR3 comprises 13 residues. The CDR3 loop reads CASASGPTDTQYF. In nucleotides, the CDR3 is TGTGCCAGTGCGAGTGGGCCCACAGATACGCAGTATTTT.

This clone occurred many times. The chain employs TRBV24-1 and TRBJ2-1; 9 bases fit TRBD2. V shed 0 bases and J 6 bases; nucleotides not matched to a gene: 5. Germline V lookup: CDR1 KGHDR, CDR2 SFDVKD. This CDR3 comprises 16 residues. CDR3 in DNA: TGTGCCACCAGTGATTTGCGTGCGGGAGGGACCAATGAGCAGTTCTTC. Translated, it gives CATSDLRAGGTNEQFF.

The chain couples TRBV5-5 to TRBJ1-2; D not certain. Trimming pared 3 bases from V and 8 bases from J, leaving 11 bases between. The germline gives CDR1 SGHKS, CDR2 YYEKEE (reference sequence). The CDR3 covers 12 residues. CDR3 loop: CASSSRSSGYTF. The CDR3, as DNA: TGTGCCAGCAGCTCCAGGTCGTCGGGCTACACCTTC. The full variable domain, its missing parts supplied by reference TRBV5-5 and TRBJ1-2, is DAGVTQSPTHLIKTRGQQVTLRCSPISGHKSVSWYQQVLGQGPQFIFQYYEKEERGRGNFPDRFSARQFPNYSSELNVNALLLGDSALYLCASSSRSSGYTFGSGTRLTVV.

This clone came up many times. This chain joins TRBV29-1 and TRBJ2-7; TRBD1 matches 10 bases. Per germline, CDR1 SQVTM and CDR2 ANQGSEA. The CDR3 runs to 13 residues. V gave up 7 bases and J gave up 5 bases; unmatched junction bases: 8. The CDR3 DNA reads as TGCAGCGCGGCCGGGACAGGGGCCCACGAGCAGTACTTC. Its protein is CSAAGTGAHEQYF.

CDR3 nucleotides: TGTGCCTGGAGTATCGGACAGGGAGATTATGGCTACACCTTC. Its translation: CAWSIGQGDYGYTF. The chain recombines TRBV30 with TRBJ1-2, with 8 nucleotides matching TRBD1. The junction had 7 bases not matched to a gene; V was cut back by 2 bases and J by 5 bases. Germline V CDR1 and CDR2: GTSNPN, SVGIG (reference sequence). CDR3 length: 14 amino acids.